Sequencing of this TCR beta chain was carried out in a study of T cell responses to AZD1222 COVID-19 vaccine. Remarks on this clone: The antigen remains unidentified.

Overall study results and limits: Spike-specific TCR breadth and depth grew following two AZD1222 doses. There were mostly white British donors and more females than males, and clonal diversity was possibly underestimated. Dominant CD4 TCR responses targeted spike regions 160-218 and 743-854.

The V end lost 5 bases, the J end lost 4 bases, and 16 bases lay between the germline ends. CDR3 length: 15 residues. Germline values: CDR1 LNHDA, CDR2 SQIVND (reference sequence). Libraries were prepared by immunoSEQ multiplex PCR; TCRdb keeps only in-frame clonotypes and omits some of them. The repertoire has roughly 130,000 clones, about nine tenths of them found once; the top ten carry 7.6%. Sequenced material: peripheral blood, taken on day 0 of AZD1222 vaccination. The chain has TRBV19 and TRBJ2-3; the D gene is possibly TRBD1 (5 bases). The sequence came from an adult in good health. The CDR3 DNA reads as TGTGCCAGTAGTTCCTCAGGGTGGCGTGCAGATACGCAGTATTTT. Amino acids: CASSSSGWRADTQYF. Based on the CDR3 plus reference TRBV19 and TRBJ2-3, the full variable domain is DGGITQSPKYLFRKEGQNVTLSCEQNLNHDAMYWYRQDPGQGLRLIYYSQIVNDFQKGDIAEGYSVSREKKESFPLTVTSAQKNPTAFYLCASSSSGWRADTQYFGPGTRLTVL.